The 6 T cell receptor beta chains listed next were all sequenced from one sample in a study of post-analysis software for immune sequencing data. General study points: Patients used roughly five TRBV segments, including TRBV5-6, TRBV5-1 and TRBV20-1, more often than controls.

Antigen specificity for these receptors is unknown. Researchers reported that TCR beta cDNA libraries carried unique molecular identifiers. TCRdb ran MiXCR on the PCR reads and lists one entry per CDR3 protein. Of under 650,000 distinct CDR3 sequences in the sample, around 40% were seen once. The sequenced sample consisted of blood. The receptors here all came from a girl between 10 and 17 years old with multiple sclerosis.

This clonotype was observed a few times. This rearrangement joins TRBV5-1 to TRBJ2-7, with D unresolved. Germline V CDR1 and CDR2: SGHRS, YFSETQ. The V end was cut by 1 base, the J end by 0 bases, with 8 bases between. CDR3 length: 14 amino acids. CDR3 sequence (DNA): TGCGCCAGCAGCTTGCGGATTCCCTCCTACGAGCAGTACTTC. Protein: CASSLRIPSYEQYF.

Worth noting for this clonotype: The junction departs from the called germline gene at one end, perhaps through a read error. The V call is TRBV7-9, the J call TRBJ2-4; a weak D match, TRBD2 (6 bases). The DNA end is more similar to TRBJ2-7, so the J call may be wrong. Germline values: CDR1 SEHNR, CDR2 FQNEAQ (reference sequence). The CDR3 runs 14 residues. The DNA of the CDR3 is TGTGTCAGCAGCTCCGGAGGGAAGGCCTACGAGCAGTACTTC. Translated: CVSSSGGKAYEQYF.

The chain combines TRBV5-1 with TRBJ2-1; the match to TRBD2 covers 12 bases. In germline, CDR1 is SGHRS, CDR2 YFSETQ. V shed 3 bases, J shed 4 bases, and the junction held 5 bases outside the gene matches. CDR3 length equals 16 residues. CDR3 sequence: CASSSGTSGLYNEQFF. CDR3 nucleotides: TGCGCCAGCAGCTCCGGGACTAGCGGGTTGTACAATGAGCAGTTCTTC.

J is TRBJ1-1 and V is TRBV4-1; D ambiguous. V was pared by 3 bases and J by 7 bases, with 6 bases between. CDR1 and CDR2 (germline): MGHRA, YSYEKL. This CDR3 region has 11 residues. CDR3: CASSQCGEAFF. DNA for the CDR3: TGCGCCAGCAGCCAGTGTGGTGAAGCTTTCTTT.

The chain is built from TRBV5-1 and TRBJ2-7; tentative D call: TRBD1 (6 bases). From germline, CDR1 is SGHRS and CDR2 YFSETQ. Trimming shortened V by 4 bases and J by 4 bases, and 18 bases separated the two germline ends. The CDR3 runs 15 residues. The CDR3 region is CASSRRQEASYEQYF. Written as DNA, the CDR3 is TGCGCCAGCAGCCGCCGACAGGAGGCGTCTTACGAGCAGTACTTC.

The chain has TRBV5-1 and TRBJ1-1; the D gene is possibly TRBD1 (6 bases). The CDR3 length is 16 residues. CDR1 and CDR2 (germline): SGHRS, YFSETQ. Trimming shortened V by 4 bases and J by 0 bases, and 16 bases separated the two germline ends. CDR3 in amino acids: CASSRDISPMNTEAFF. In nucleotides, the CDR3 is TGCGCCAGCAGCCGGGACATTTCTCCCATGAACACTGAAGCTTTCTTT. Variable domain in full (rest from reference TRBV5-1 and TRBJ1-1): KAGVTQTPRYLIKTRGQQVTLSCSPISGHRSVSWYQQTPGQGLQFLFEYFSETQRNKGNFPGRFSGRQFSNSRSEMNVSTLELGDSALYLCASSRDISPMNTEAFFGQGTRLTVV.